This TCR beta chain was sequenced during a study of vaccination and CD4 T cells after COVID-19. Cultured CD4+ T-cell DNA underwent Oncomine TCR Beta short-read sequencing. TCRdb passed the PCR reads through MiXCR, listing each CDR3 protein once. The sample has about 6,400 distinct CDR3 sequences, about 51% seen once; the top ten hold less than 30%. Treatment reported: approximately 11-day PBMC culture with coronavirus spike peptide pools or control peptides (ViraFEST assay). Those CD4+ T cells from the unexposed donor predate the COVID-19 pandemic (2011-2018). On this clonotype: Its specificity is not known.

The CDR3 extends over 14 amino acids. The germline V gene encodes CDR1 MNHEY and CDR2 SVGAGI. J was trimmed by 9 bases and V by 0 bases; bases with no gene match: 6. The chain is built from TRBV6-5 and TRBJ1-2; the match to TRBD1 covers 8 bases. The sequence came from a human donor in good health. Material: CD4+ T cells from blood, cultured in vitro. The CDR3 DNA reads as TGTGCCAGCAGTTACTCGACAGGGGATCTTAGCTACACCTTC. It encodes CASSYSTGDLSYTF.